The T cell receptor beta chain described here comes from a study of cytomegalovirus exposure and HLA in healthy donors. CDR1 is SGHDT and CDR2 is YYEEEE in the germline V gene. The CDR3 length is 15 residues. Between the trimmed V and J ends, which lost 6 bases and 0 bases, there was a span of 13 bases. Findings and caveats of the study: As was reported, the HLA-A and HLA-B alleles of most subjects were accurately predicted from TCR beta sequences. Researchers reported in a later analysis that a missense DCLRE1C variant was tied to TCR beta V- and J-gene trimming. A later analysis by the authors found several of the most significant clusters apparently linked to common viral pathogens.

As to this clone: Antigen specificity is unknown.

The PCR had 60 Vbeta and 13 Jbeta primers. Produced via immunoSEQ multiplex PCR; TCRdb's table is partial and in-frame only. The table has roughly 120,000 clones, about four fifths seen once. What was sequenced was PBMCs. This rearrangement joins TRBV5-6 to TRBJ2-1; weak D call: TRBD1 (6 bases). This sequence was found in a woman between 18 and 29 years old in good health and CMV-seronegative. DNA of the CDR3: TGTGCCAGCATCCAGAGGGGGAGCTCCTACAATGAGCAGTTCTTC. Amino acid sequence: CASIQRGSSYNEQFF.